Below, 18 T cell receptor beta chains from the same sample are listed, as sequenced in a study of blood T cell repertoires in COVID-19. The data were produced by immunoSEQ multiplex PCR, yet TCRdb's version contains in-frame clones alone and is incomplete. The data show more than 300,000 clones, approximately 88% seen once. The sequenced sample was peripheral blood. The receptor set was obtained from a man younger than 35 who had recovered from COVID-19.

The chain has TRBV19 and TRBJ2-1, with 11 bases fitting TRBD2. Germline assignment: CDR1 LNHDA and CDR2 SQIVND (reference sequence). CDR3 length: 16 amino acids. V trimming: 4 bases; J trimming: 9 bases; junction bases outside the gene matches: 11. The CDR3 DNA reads TGTGCCAGTAGTAGGACTAGCGGGTACCGGGAGAGTGAGCAGTTCTTC. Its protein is CASSRTSGYRESEQFF.

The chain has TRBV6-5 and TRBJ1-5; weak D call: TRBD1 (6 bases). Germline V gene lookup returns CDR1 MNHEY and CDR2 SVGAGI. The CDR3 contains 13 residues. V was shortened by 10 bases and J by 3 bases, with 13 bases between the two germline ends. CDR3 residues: CATQQGHNQPQHF. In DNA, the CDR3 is TGTGCCACCCAACAGGGACACAATCAGCCCCAGCATTTT.

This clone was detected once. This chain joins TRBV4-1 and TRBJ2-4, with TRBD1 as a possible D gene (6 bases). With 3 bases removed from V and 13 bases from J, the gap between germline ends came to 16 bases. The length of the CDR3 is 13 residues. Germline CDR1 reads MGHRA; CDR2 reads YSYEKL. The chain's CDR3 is CASSHVQGEGQYF. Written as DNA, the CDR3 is TGCGCCAGCAGCCATGTACAGGGAGAAGGGCAGTACTTC.

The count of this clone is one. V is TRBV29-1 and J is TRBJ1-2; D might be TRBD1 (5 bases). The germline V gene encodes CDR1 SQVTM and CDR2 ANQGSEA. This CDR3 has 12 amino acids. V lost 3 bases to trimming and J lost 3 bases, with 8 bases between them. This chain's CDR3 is CSVDRGDYGYTF. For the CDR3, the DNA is TGCAGCGTTGACCGGGGGGACTATGGCTACACCTTC. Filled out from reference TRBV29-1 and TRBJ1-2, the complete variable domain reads SAVISQKPSRDICQRGTSLTIQCQVDSQVTMMFWYRQQPGQSLTLIATANQGSEATYESGFVIDKFPISRPNLTFSTLTVSNMSPEDSSIYLCSVDRGDYGYTFGSGTRLTVV.

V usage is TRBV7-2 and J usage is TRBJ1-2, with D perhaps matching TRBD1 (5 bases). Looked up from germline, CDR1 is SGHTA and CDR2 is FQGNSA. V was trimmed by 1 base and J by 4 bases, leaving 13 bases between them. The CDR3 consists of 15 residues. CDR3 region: CASSLESGAIYGYTF. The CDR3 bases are TGTGCCAGCAGCTTAGAGAGCGGGGCGATCTATGGCTACACCTTC.

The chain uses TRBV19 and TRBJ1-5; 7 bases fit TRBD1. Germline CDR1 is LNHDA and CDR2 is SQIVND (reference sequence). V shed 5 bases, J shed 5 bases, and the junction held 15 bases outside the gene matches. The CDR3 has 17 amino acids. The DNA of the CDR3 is TGTGCCAGTAGTTCCCTCCGAGGAGGGGGCGTCTATCAGCCCCAGCATTTT. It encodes CASSSLRGGGVYQPQHF.

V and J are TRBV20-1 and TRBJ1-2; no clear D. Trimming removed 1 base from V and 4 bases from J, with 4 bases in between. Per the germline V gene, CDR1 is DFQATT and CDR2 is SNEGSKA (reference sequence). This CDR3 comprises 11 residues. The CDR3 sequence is CSARASYGYTF. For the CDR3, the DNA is TGCAGTGCTAGAGCCTCCTATGGCTACACCTTC.

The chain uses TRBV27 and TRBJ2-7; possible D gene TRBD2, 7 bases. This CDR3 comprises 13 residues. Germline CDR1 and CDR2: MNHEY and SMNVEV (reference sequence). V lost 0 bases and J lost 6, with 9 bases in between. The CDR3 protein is CASSLSGGGEQYF. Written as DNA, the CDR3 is TGTGCCAGCAGTTTATCGGGAGGGGGCGAGCAGTACTTC.

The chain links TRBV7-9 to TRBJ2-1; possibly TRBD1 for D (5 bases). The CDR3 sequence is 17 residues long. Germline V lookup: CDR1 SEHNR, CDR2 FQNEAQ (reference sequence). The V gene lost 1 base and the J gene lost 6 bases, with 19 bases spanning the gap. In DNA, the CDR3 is TGTGCCAGCAGCTTAGTCGACTCAGGGTCCCCTAGCAATGAGCAGTTCTTC. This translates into CASSLVDSGSPSNEQFF.

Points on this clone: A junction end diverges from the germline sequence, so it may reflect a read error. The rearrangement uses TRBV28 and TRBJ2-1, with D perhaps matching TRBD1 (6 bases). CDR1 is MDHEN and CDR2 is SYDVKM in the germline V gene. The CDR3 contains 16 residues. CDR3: CASSIPQGHQYNQQFF. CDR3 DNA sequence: TGTGCCAGCAGTATCCCTCAGGGACACCAGTACAATCAGCAGTTCTTC.

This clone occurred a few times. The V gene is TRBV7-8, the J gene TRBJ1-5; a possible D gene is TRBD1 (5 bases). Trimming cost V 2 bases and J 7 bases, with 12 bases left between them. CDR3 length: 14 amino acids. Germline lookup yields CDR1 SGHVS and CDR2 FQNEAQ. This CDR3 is CASSLLPGIQPQHF. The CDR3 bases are TGTGCCAGCAGCTTACTCCCAGGGATACAGCCCCAGCATTTT.

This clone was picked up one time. In nucleotides, the CDR3 is TGTGCCAGCAGCGTAGGAGAAGGGGGGGCTCAGCCCCAGCATTTT. Amino acid sequence: CASSVGEGGAQPQHF. V and J are TRBV9 and TRBJ1-5, with D perhaps matching TRBD1 (6 bases). Germline V gene sequence: CDR1 SGDLS, CDR2 YYNGEE. The CDR3 is made up of 15 amino acids. The germline V and J ends were trimmed by 0 bases and 6 bases, with 13 bases remaining between them.

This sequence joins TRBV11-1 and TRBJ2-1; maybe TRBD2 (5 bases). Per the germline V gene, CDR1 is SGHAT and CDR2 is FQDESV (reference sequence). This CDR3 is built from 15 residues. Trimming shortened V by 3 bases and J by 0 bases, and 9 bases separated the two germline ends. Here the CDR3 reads CASSLGEGSYNEQFF. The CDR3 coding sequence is TGTGCCAGCAGCTTGGGTGAGGGCTCCTACAATGAGCAGTTCTTC.

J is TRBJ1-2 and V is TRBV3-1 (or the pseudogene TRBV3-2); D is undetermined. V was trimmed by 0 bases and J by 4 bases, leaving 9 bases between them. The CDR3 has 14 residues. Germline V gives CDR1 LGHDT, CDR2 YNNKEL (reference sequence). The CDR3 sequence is CASSQDTSLYGYTF. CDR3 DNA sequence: TGTGCCAGCAGCCAAGATACCAGTCTCTATGGCTACACCTTC.

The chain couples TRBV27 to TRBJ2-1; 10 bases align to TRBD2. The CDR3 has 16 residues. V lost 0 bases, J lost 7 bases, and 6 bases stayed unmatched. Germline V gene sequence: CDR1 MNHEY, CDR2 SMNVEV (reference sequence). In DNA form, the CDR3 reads TGTGCCAGCAGTTTATCGATGGGACTAGCGAGGAATGAGCAGTTCTTC. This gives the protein CASSLSMGLARNEQFF.

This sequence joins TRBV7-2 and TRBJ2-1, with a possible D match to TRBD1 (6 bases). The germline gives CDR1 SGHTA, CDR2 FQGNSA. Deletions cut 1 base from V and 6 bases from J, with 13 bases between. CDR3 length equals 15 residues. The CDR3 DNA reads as TGTGCCAGCAGCTTAGTAGGGGGACCCAGCAATGAGCAGTTCTTC. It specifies CASSLVGGPSNEQFF.

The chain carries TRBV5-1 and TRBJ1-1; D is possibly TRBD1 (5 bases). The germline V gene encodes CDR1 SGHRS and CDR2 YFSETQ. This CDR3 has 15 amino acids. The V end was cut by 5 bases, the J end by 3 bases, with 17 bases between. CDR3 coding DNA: TGCGCCAGCAGTCAAGGTACCCAGGGTGACACTGAAGCTTTCTTT. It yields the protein CASSQGTQGDTEAFF.

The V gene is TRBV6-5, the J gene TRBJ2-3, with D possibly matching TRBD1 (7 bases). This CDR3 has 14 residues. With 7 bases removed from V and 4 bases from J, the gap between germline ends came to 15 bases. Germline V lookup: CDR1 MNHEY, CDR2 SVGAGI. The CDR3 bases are TGTGCCAGCACCAAGACAGGGAGGTCAGATACGCAGTATTTT. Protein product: CASTKTGRSDTQYF.